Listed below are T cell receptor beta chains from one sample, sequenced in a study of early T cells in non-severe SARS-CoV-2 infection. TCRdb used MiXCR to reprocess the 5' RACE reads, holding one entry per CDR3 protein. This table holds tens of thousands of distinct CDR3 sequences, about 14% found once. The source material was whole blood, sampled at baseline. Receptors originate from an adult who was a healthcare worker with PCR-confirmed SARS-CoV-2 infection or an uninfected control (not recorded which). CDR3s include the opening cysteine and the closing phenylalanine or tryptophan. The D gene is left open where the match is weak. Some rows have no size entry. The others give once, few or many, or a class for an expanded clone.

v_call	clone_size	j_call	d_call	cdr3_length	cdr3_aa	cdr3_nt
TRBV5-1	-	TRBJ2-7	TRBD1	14	CASSLMGQFYEQYF	TGCGCCAGCAGCTTGATGGGACAGTTCTACGAGCAGTACTTC
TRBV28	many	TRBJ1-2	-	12	CASTPANYGYTF	TGTGCCAGCACCCCGGCCAACTATGGCTACACCTTC
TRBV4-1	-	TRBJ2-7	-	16	CASSQAPGTQTYEQYF	TGCGCCAGCAGCCAAGCACCAGGGACTCAAACCTACGAGCAGTACTTC
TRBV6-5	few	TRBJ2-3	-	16	CASSYSPSRRTDTQYF	TGTGCCAGCAGTTATTCTCCCAGTCGGCGCACAGATACGCAGTATTTT
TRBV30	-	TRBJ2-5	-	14	CAWDRRILGETQYF	TGTGCCTGGGACCGGCGGATATTGGGAGAGACCCAGTACTTC
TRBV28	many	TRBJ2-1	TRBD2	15	CASSPSGGLYNEQFF	TGTGCCAGCAGTCCCAGCGGGGGACTTTACAATGAGCAGTTCTTC
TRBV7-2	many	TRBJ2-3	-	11	CASSLVDTQYF	TGTGCCAGCAGCTTAGTCGATACGCAGTATTTT
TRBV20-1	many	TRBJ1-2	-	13	CSAQPQEYYGYTF	TGCAGTGCTCAGCCACAGGAATACTATGGCTACACCTTC
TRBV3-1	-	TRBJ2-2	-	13	CASSRRASGELFF	TGTGCCAGCAGCCGACGAGCCTCCGGGGAGCTGTTTTTT
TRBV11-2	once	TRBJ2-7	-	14	CASSRLGVSYEQYF	TGTGCCAGCAGCCGACTAGGCGTCTCCTACGAGCAGTACTTC
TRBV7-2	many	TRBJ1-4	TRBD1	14	CASSPDRVREKLFF	TGTGCCAGCAGCCCGGACAGGGTGCGAGAAAAACTGTTTTTT
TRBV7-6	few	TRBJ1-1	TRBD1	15	CASSPTGTGNTEAFF	TGTGCCAGCAGCCCAACCGGGACAGGGAACACTGAAGCTTTCTTT
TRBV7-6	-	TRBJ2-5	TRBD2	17	CASSLAERLAGPETQYF	TGTGCCAGCAGCTTAGCGGAGAGACTAGCGGGACCAGAGACCCAGTACTTC
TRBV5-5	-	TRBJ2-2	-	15	CASSFNLVGTGELFF	TGTGCCAGCAGCTTTAATCTGGTTGGAACCGGGGAGCTGTTTTTT
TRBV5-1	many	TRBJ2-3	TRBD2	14	CASRNSGGTDTQYF	TGCGCCAGCAGGAATAGCGGGGGCACAGATACGCAGTATTTT
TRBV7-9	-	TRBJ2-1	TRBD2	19	CASSLARASGRARNNEQFF	TGTGCCAGCAGCTTAGCGCGGGCTAGCGGGAGGGCCCGGAACAATGAGCAGTTCTTC
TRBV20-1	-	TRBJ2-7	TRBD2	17	CSARGLAGEQGPYEQYF	TGCAGTGCTAGAGGACTAGCGGGAGAACAAGGTCCCTACGAGCAGTACTTC